A selection of T cell receptor beta chains follows, all from one sample in a study of T cell responses to AZD1222 COVID-19 vaccine. Assay used: immunoSEQ multiplex PCR; TCRdb lists only in-frame clones, some missing. Here the sample spans some 110,000 clones, about 86% being singletons. The sequenced sample was peripheral blood, obtained 28 days after the second AZD1222 dose. Receptor source: an adult who received the AZD1222 COVID-19 vaccine. CDR3s include the opening cysteine and the closing phenylalanine or tryptophan. Each record gives: J gene, D gene, V gene, clone size, CDR3 length, CDR3 DNA, CDR3 protein. The D gene is left open where the match is weak. The size of a clone is reported for some rows only, either as once, few or many, or as a class for expanded clones.

J gene: TRBJ1-5
D gene: .
V gene: TRBV27
clone size: .
CDR3 length: 14
CDR3 DNA: TGTGCCAGCAGGCGAGGGGTAAGGGATCAGCCCCAGCATTTT
CDR3 protein: CASRRGVRDQPQHF

J gene: TRBJ2-7
D gene: .
V gene: TRBV19
clone size: once
CDR3 length: 13
CDR3 DNA: TGTGCCAGTAGTACCCAACATGGCTACGAGCAGTACTTC
CDR3 protein: CASSTQHGYEQYF

J gene: TRBJ1-6
D gene: TRBD1
V gene: TRBV19
clone size: few
CDR3 length: 14
CDR3 DNA: TGTGCCAGTAGTATGCGACAGGGATCTTCACCCCTCCACTTT
CDR3 protein: CASSMRQGSSPLHF

J gene: TRBJ2-2
D gene: .
V gene: TRBV10-3
clone size: .
CDR3 length: 12
CDR3 DNA: TGTGCCATCAGTGAGGGCGCCGGGGAGCTGTTTTTT
CDR3 protein: CAISEGAGELFF

J gene: TRBJ1-5
D gene: .
V gene: TRBV29-1
clone size: .
CDR3 length: 13
CDR3 DNA: TGCAGCGTTCCTGGAAATAGCAATCAGCCCCAGCATTTT
CDR3 protein: CSVPGNSNQPQHF

J gene: TRBJ2-2
D gene: TRBD2
V gene: TRBV11-2
clone size: .
CDR3 length: 17
CDR3 DNA: TGTGCCAGCATTCGGACGGGGACTAGCGGGAGCGGTGGGGAGCTGTTTTTT
CDR3 protein: CASIRTGTSGSGGELFF

J gene: TRBJ1-2
D gene: TRBD1
V gene: TRBV4-3
clone size: .
CDR3 length: 17
CDR3 DNA: TGCGCCAGCAGCCAAGAAGGGACAGGGGGCGTATTCTATGGCTACACCTTC
CDR3 protein: CASSQEGTGGVFYGYTF

J gene: TRBJ1-6
D gene: .
V gene: TRBV2
clone size: .
CDR3 length: 16
CDR3 DNA: TGTGCCAGCAGTGAAGCGCCACTGGGGAGCCATTCACCCCTCCACTTT
CDR3 protein: CASSEAPLGSHSPLHF

J gene: TRBJ2-6
D gene: .
V gene: TRBV6-5
clone size: .
CDR3 length: 16
CDR3 DNA: TGTGCCAGCAGTTACTCGTACGGACCTGGGGCCAACGTCCTGACTTTC
CDR3 protein: CASSYSYGPGANVLTF

J gene: TRBJ1-6
D gene: TRBD1
V gene: TRBV15
clone size: .
CDR3 length: 18
CDR3 DNA: TGTGCCACCAGCAGAGATCCCCTGACAGGGCCGACGAATTCACCCCTCCACTTT
CDR3 protein: CATSRDPLTGPTNSPLHF

J gene: TRBJ2-7
D gene: TRBD2
V gene: TRBV7-6
clone size: .
CDR3 length: 14
CDR3 DNA: TGTGCCAGCAGCATGGGACTAGCGGACTACGAGCAGTACTTC
CDR3 protein: CASSMGLADYEQYF

J gene: TRBJ1-3
D gene: .
V gene: TRBV5-4
clone size: .
CDR3 length: 17
CDR3 DNA: TGTGCCAGCAGCTCCGGCACCCCAGGGCTACGTGGAAACACCATATATTTT
CDR3 protein: CASSSGTPGLRGNTIYF

J gene: TRBJ1-3
D gene: .
V gene: TRBV7-6
clone size: .
CDR3 length: 12
CDR3 DNA: TGTGCCAGCAGCTTAGATGGAAACACCATATATTTT
CDR3 protein: CASSLDGNTIYF

J gene: TRBJ1-4
D gene: .
V gene: TRBV27
clone size: .
CDR3 length: 14
CDR3 DNA: TGTGCCAGCAGTTTACCAGGTGGGGAAAGAAAACTGTTTTTT
CDR3 protein: CASSLPGGERKLFF

J gene: TRBJ1-4
D gene: .
V gene: TRBV9
clone size: .
CDR3 length: 15
CDR3 DNA: TGTGCCAGCAGCGTAGCTACCGCAACTAATGAAAAACTGTTTTTT
CDR3 protein: CASSVATATNEKLFF

J gene: TRBJ2-5
D gene: .
V gene: TRBV18
clone size: .
CDR3 length: 16
CDR3 DNA: TGTGCCAGCTCACCGGGACAAACAGGGTCGGGGCAGACCCAGTACTTC
CDR3 protein: CASSPGQTGSGQTQYF

J gene: TRBJ1-1
D gene: .
V gene: TRBV30
clone size: .
CDR3 length: 13
CDR3 DNA: TGTGCCTGGAGTCAGGGTGGTAGCACTGAAGCTTTCTTT
CDR3 protein: CAWSQGGSTEAFF

J gene: TRBJ1-2
D gene: .
V gene: TRBV25-1
clone size: .
CDR3 length: 16
CDR3 DNA: TGTGCCAGCAGTGAATATTTCCGGGACACCCATGAGGGCTACACCTTC
CDR3 protein: CASSEYFRDTHEGYTF

J gene: TRBJ2-7
D gene: TRBD1
V gene: TRBV2
clone size: .
CDR3 length: 17
CDR3 DNA: TGTGCCAGCACGTTTCCCTCTTTGACAGGGCGGAGTTACGAGCAGTACTTC
CDR3 protein: CASTFPSLTGRSYEQYF

J gene: TRBJ2-2
D gene: .
V gene: TRBV5-4
clone size: .
CDR3 length: 15
CDR3 DNA: TGTGCCAGCAGCTTAGCGGGTCCGAACACCGGGGAGCTGTTTTTT
CDR3 protein: CASSLAGPNTGELFF

J gene: TRBJ1-2
D gene: TRBD1
V gene: TRBV7-9
clone size: .
CDR3 length: 15
CDR3 DNA: TGTGCCAGCAGCTCCTCCAGGACAGGGGGTTATGGCTACACCTTC
CDR3 protein: CASSSSRTGGYGYTF

J gene: TRBJ2-1
D gene: TRBD1
V gene: TRBV7-9
clone size: .
CDR3 length: 17
CDR3 DNA: TGTGCCAGCAGCCGGACAGGGTTCGAAATCTCCTACAATGAGCAGTTCTTC
CDR3 protein: CASSRTGFEISYNEQFF

J gene: TRBJ2-7
D gene: .
V gene: TRBV29-1
clone size: .
CDR3 length: 13
CDR3 DNA: TGCAGCGTTGAGGGACAAAATCCCTACGAGCAGTACTTC
CDR3 protein: CSVEGQNPYEQYF

J gene: TRBJ2-7
D gene: .
V gene: TRBV19
clone size: .
CDR3 length: 14
CDR3 DNA: TGTGCCAGCGAAAGAGGGGGCGGGACCTACGAGCAGTACTTC
CDR3 protein: CASERGGGTYEQYF

J gene: TRBJ1-1
D gene: .
V gene: TRBV13
clone size: once
CDR3 length: 14
CDR3 DNA: TGTGCCAGCAGCTTATTCGGTGGCAGGGTCAAAGCTTTCTTT
CDR3 protein: CASSLFGGRVKAFF

J gene: TRBJ1-1
D gene: .
V gene: TRBV7-9
clone size: .
CDR3 length: 10
CDR3 DNA: TGTGCCAGCAGTAGGAGTGAAGCTTTCTTT
CDR3 protein: CASSRSEAFF

J gene: TRBJ2-7
D gene: TRBD1
V gene: TRBV19
clone size: .
CDR3 length: 14
CDR3 DNA: TGTGCCAGTAGTTCCAGACAGGGCTCCTACGAGCAGTACTTC
CDR3 protein: CASSSRQGSYEQYF

J gene: TRBJ1-5
D gene: TRBD1
V gene: TRBV19
clone size: .
CDR3 length: 16
CDR3 DNA: TGTGCCAGTAGGGCTCGAACAGGGGCGGCCAATCAGCCCCAGCATTTT
CDR3 protein: CASRARTGAANQPQHF

J gene: TRBJ2-7
D gene: .
V gene: TRBV5-8
clone size: .
CDR3 length: 14
CDR3 DNA: TGTGCCAGCAGCTTAGGGTCGGGGGCGAATGAGCAGTACTTC
CDR3 protein: CASSLGSGANEQYF

J gene: TRBJ2-1
D gene: TRBD1
V gene: TRBV24-1
clone size: .
CDR3 length: 15
CDR3 DNA: TGTGCCACCAGCTTGGGACAGGGATTCACCAATGAGCAGTTCTTC
CDR3 protein: CATSLGQGFTNEQFF

J gene: TRBJ1-1
D gene: .
V gene: TRBV28
clone size: few
CDR3 length: 14
CDR3 DNA: TGTGCCAGCAGACTTCCGGGGGTGGGGACTGAAGCTTTCTTT
CDR3 protein: CASRLPGVGTEAFF

J gene: TRBJ1-6
D gene: TRBD1
V gene: TRBV6-2/TRBV6-3
clone size: few
CDR3 length: 15
CDR3 DNA: TGTGCCAGCAGTTACTCGACAGGGGATAATTCACCCCTCCACTTT
CDR3 protein: CASSYSTGDNSPLHF

J gene: TRBJ2-2
D gene: .
V gene: TRBV15
clone size: .
CDR3 length: 13
CDR3 DNA: TGTGCCACCAGCAGATCCTCCGCCGGGGAGCTGTTTTTT
CDR3 protein: CATSRSSAGELFF

J gene: TRBJ2-7
D gene: TRBD2
V gene: TRBV28
clone size: .
CDR3 length: 14
CDR3 DNA: TGTGCCAGCAGTTTCACTAGCGGGTCTGGCGAGCAGTACTTC
CDR3 protein: CASSFTSGSGEQYF

J gene: TRBJ2-7
D gene: TRBD1
V gene: TRBV6-2/TRBV6-3
clone size: .
CDR3 length: 11
CDR3 DNA: TGTGCCAGCAGTGACGGACAGGGGCAGTACTTC
CDR3 protein: CASSDGQGQYF

J gene: TRBJ1-2
D gene: .
V gene: TRBV10-3
clone size: .
CDR3 length: 11
CDR3 DNA: TGTGCCACAAAAGCTAACTATGGCTACACCTTC
CDR3 protein: CATKANYGYTF

J gene: TRBJ1-2
D gene: TRBD1
V gene: TRBV4-3
clone size: .
CDR3 length: 15
CDR3 DNA: TGCGCCAGCAGCCAAGATTACAGGGGTGGAGGGGGCTACACCTTC
CDR3 protein: CASSQDYRGGGGYTF

J gene: TRBJ1-1
D gene: .
V gene: TRBV10-3
clone size: .
CDR3 length: 18
CDR3 DNA: TGTGCCATCAGTGAGTCAAGGTCACGGGCGAGGTCGCTCACTGAAGCTTTCTTT
CDR3 protein: CAISESRSRARSLTEAFF

J gene: TRBJ1-1
D gene: TRBD1
V gene: TRBV4-1
clone size: .
CDR3 length: 16
CDR3 DNA: TGCGCCAGCAGCGCGCAGGTGACAGGGGGCTTCACTGAAGCTTTCTTT
CDR3 protein: CASSAQVTGGFTEAFF

J gene: TRBJ2-1
D gene: TRBD2
V gene: TRBV10-1
clone size: .
CDR3 length: 15
CDR3 DNA: TGCGCCAGCAGCCCGACTAGCGGGAGTAAAGATGAGCAGTTCTTC
CDR3 protein: CASSPTSGSKDEQFF

J gene: TRBJ1-1
D gene: .
V gene: TRBV19
clone size: .
CDR3 length: 11
CDR3 DNA: TGTGCCAGTAGGTGGGGCGGAGGAGCTTTCTTT
CDR3 protein: CASRWGGGAFF

J gene: TRBJ1-5
D gene: .
V gene: TRBV7-2
clone size: few
CDR3 length: 14
CDR3 DNA: TGTGCCAGTGCGATGGGGGTTAGCAATCAGCCCCAGCATTTT
CDR3 protein: CASAMGVSNQPQHF